These 28 T cell receptor beta chains were sequenced from one sample in a study of T cell changes during pregnancy in multiple sclerosis. The method was immunoSEQ multiplex PCR; TCRdb's version includes in-frame clones alone and lacks a portion of them. The repertoire holds approximately 27,000 clones, with about 92% as singletons. The specimen comprised CD4+ T cells from peripheral blood mononuclear cells, sampled in the first trimester of pregnancy. These receptors all stem from a female donor with multiple sclerosis, enrolled in a pregnancy study.

This chain uses TRBV30 with TRBJ2-5; D might be TRBD1 (5 bases). This CDR3 region has 12 residues. V lost 5 bases to trimming and J lost 5 bases, with 12 bases between them. The germline gives CDR1 GTSNPN, CDR2 SVGIG (reference sequence). CDR3 in amino acids: CAWGAGWETQYF. CDR3 bases: TGTGCCTGGGGAGCAGGGTGGGAGACCCAGTACTTC.

The chain employs TRBV6-1 and TRBJ1-2; tentatively, D is TRBD1 (6 bases). In germline, CDR1 is MNHNS, CDR2 SASEGT. Trimming removed 6 bases at V and 8 bases at J, with 19 bases between. This CDR3 has 14 residues. The CDR3 reads CASSTQGGGSGYTF. CDR3 nucleotides: TGTGCCAGCAGCACCCAAGGGGGGGGGAGCGGCTACACCTTC.

J is TRBJ2-7 and V is TRBV9; weak D call: TRBD1 (6 bases). V was trimmed by 3 bases and J by 7 bases, leaving 17 bases between them. The length of the CDR3 is 14 residues. Per germline, CDR1 SGDLS and CDR2 YYNGEE. The CDR3 reads CASSATGQTKEQYF. The DNA for the CDR3 is TGTGCCAGCAGCGCGACAGGACAAACGAAGGAGCAGTACTTC.

The rearrangement links TRBV28 to TRBJ2-1, with 9 bases aligning to TRBD1. The CDR3 runs 13 residues. V trimming: 7 bases; J trimming: 6 bases; junction bases outside the gene matches: 4. The V gene's germline CDR1 is MDHEN and CDR2 SYDVKM. The chain's CDR3 is CASTSGQGNEQFF. CDR3 nucleotides: TGTGCCAGCACCTCGGGACAGGGCAATGAGCAGTTCTTC. Together with reference TRBV28 and TRBJ2-1, the CDR3 gives the full variable domain: DVKVTQSSRYLVKRTGEKVFLECVQDMDHENMFWYRQDPGLGLRLIYFSYDVKMKEKGDIPEGYSVSREKKERFSLILESASTNQTSMYLCASTSGQGNEQFFGPGTRLTVL.

The chain joins TRBV5-1 to TRBJ1-6; D might be TRBD1 (5 bases). With 3 bases removed from V and 13 bases from J, the gap between germline ends came to 20 bases. This CDR3 comprises 15 residues. Germline V gene sequence: CDR1 SGHRS, CDR2 YFSETQ. CDR3 DNA sequence: TGCGCCAGCAGCTACTTCGGGGGAGCAGACTCTCCCCTCCACTTT. It specifies CASSYFGGADSPLHF.

As for this clone: The sample holds other DNA sequences that translate to the same CDR3. This chain joins TRBV5-1 and TRBJ1-2, with unresolved D. CDR1 is SGHRS, CDR2 YFSETQ, per germline. CDR3 length: 13 residues. V lost 4 bases and J lost 2, with 9 bases in between. The CDR3 reads CASSPGVNYGYTF. DNA for the CDR3: TGCGCCAGCAGCCCCGGGGTAAACTATGGCTACACCTTC.

CDR3: CASSLVRRYTGELFF. CDR3 nucleotides: TGCGCCAGCAGCTTGGTCCGCCGCTATACGGGGGAGCTGTTTTTT. The chain carries TRBV5-1 and TRBJ2-2; D not resolved. This CDR3 spans 15 amino acids. Germline values: CDR1 SGHRS, CDR2 YFSETQ. The V end lost 0 bases, the J end lost 8 bases, and 14 bases lay between the germline ends.

The chain carries TRBV30 and TRBJ2-7; D is perhaps TRBD1 (6 bases). The CDR3 runs 14 residues. CDR1 is GTSNPN and CDR2 is SVGIG in the germline V gene (reference sequence). Trimming cost V 2 bases and J 4 bases, with 15 bases left between them. The CDR3: CAWSRAGVGYEQYF. The CDR3 coding sequence is TGTGCCTGGAGTAGGGCAGGGGTAGGGTACGAGCAGTACTTC. Full variable domain (remainder filled in from reference TRBV30 and TRBJ2-7): SQTIHQWPATLVQPVGSPLSLECTVEGTSNPNLYWYRQAAGRGLQLLFYSVGIGQISSEVPQNLSASRPQDRQFILSSKKLLLSDSGFYLCAWSRAGVGYEQYFGPGTRLTVT.

This rearrangement joins TRBV29-1 to TRBJ2-3; 10 positions match TRBD2. V gave up 3 bases and J gave up 5 bases; unmatched junction bases: 2. This CDR3 is built from 13 residues. From germline, CDR1 is SQVTM and CDR2 ANQGSEA. CDR3 in amino acids: CSVEGTSVDTQYF. The CDR3 nucleotides are TGCAGCGTTGAGGGGACTAGCGTAGATACGCAGTATTTT.

Only a few counts were recorded for this clone. The chain recombines TRBV4-1 with TRBJ2-5; weak D call: TRBD2 (5 bases). The germline CDR1 and CDR2 sequences are MGHRA and YSYEKL. The CDR3 extends over 12 amino acids. The V and J ends lost 3 bases and 5 bases respectively, with 7 bases between them. The CDR3 nucleotides are TGCGCCAGCAGCCAGGACTTTGAGACCCAGTACTTC. This gives the protein CASSQDFETQYF.

The CDR3 DNA follows: TGTGCCAGCAGCCCAGGAGGGCAGACGACGCAAGAGACCCAGTACTTC. Protein product: CASSPGGQTTQETQYF. This chain joins TRBV11-2 and TRBJ2-5, with D maybe TRBD2 (6 bases). The CDR3 consists of 16 residues. V was trimmed by 5 bases and J by 2 bases, leaving 18 bases between them. Looked up from germline, CDR1 is SGHAT and CDR2 is FQNNGV. The complete variable domain, with remaining parts taken from reference TRBV11-2 and TRBJ2-5, reads EAGVAQSPRYKIIEKRQSVAFWCNPISGHATLYWYQQILGQGPKLLIQFQNNGVVDDSQLPKDRFSAERLKGVDSTLKIQPAKLEDSAVYLCASSPGGQTTQETQYFGPGTRLLVL.

The chain links TRBV15 to TRBJ2-5, with a weak D call TRBD2 (5 bases). V was pared by 8 bases and J by 5 bases, with 15 bases between. This CDR3 comprises 13 residues. Germline CDR1 reads LNHNV; CDR2 reads YYDKDF (reference sequence). CDR3 region: CATCPRRSETQYF. CDR3 in DNA: TGTGCCACCTGCCCTCGGAGGTCGGAGACCCAGTACTTC. The complete variable domain, with remaining parts taken from reference TRBV15 and TRBJ2-5, reads DAMVIQNPRYQVTQFGKPVTLSCSQTLNHNVMYWYQQKSSQAPKLLFHYYDKDFNNEADTPDNFQSRRPNTSFCFLDIRSPGLGDTAMYLCATCPRRSETQYFGPGTRLLVL.

This sequence joins TRBV13 and TRBJ2-5; 9 nucleotides match TRBD2. CDR1 is PRHDT, CDR2 FYEKMQ, per germline (reference sequence). The CDR3 is made up of 14 amino acids. With 6 bases clipped from V and 4 bases from J, the junction kept 6 bases outside the gene matches. This CDR3 reads CASSIAGAGETQYF. The CDR3 DNA reads TGTGCCAGCAGTATAGCGGGGGCGGGAGAGACCCAGTACTTC.

This chain's CDR3 is CASSGAGVYSYEQYF. The CDR3, as DNA: TGCGCCAGCAGTGGGGCGGGGGTTTACTCCTACGAGCAGTACTTC. This sequence joins TRBV10-1 and TRBJ2-7, with 7 bases fitting TRBD2. The ends lost 4 bases at V and 0 bases at J; junction bases unmatched: 6. This CDR3 has 15 amino acids. Germline V gives CDR1 WNHNN, CDR2 SYGVQD (reference sequence).

This chain links TRBV6-4 with TRBJ1-1, with D possibly TRBD1 on 6 matching bases. There are 13 residues in the CDR3. In germline, CDR1 is MRHNA, CDR2 SNTAGT. Deletions cut 4 bases from V and 3 bases from J, with 9 bases between. The CDR3 is CASSAQGYTEAFF. The CDR3 nucleotides read TGTGCCAGCAGTGCACAGGGTTACACTGAAGCTTTCTTT.

The chain links TRBV5-5 to TRBJ2-1, with 10 bases aligning to TRBD2. This CDR3 is built from 16 residues. Germline V lookup: CDR1 SGHKS, CDR2 YYEKEE (reference sequence). With V trimmed by 3 bases and J by 6 bases, 9 bases remained unmatched. CDR3 DNA sequence: TGTGCCAGCAGCTCCTGGAGCGGGGGGGAAATCAATGAGCAGTTCTTC. It specifies CASSSWSGGEINEQFF.

The chain has TRBV7-2 and TRBJ1-2; 10 bases fit TRBD1. V lost 5 bases and J lost 6; bases outside the gene matches: 9. The CDR3 is made up of 15 amino acids. Germline V gene lookup returns CDR1 SGHTA and CDR2 FQGNSA. This CDR3 reads CASSPGTGEYDGYTF. In DNA form, the CDR3 reads TGTGCCAGCAGCCCAGGGACAGGGGAGTATGATGGCTACACCTTC.

This sequence joins TRBV9 and TRBJ2-3; no definite D call. This CDR3 has 16 residues. With 3 bases removed from V and 0 bases from J, the gap between germline ends came to 14 bases. Germline-derived CDR1 and CDR2 are SGDLS and YYNGEE. The CDR3 DNA is TGTGCCAGCAGCGGCCGCTGGGCAACTAGCACAGATACGCAGTATTTT. Translation: CASSGRWATSTDTQYF.

The genes are TRBV11-3 and TRBJ1-5; TRBD1 matches at 8 bases. From germline, CDR1 is SGHNT and CDR2 YENEEA. Trimming took 8 bases from V and 1 from J; bases not matched to a gene: 1. The CDR3 totals 13 residues. CDR3 in DNA: TGTGCCAGCCACAGGGGGAGCAATCAGCCCCAGCATTTT. Protein sequence: CASHRGSNQPQHF.

The J gene is TRBJ2-1, the V gene TRBV7-9; D is perhaps TRBD1 (5 bases). The V and J ends lost 3 bases and 7 bases respectively, with 7 bases between them. The germline V gene has CDR1 SEHNR and CDR2 FQNEAQ (reference sequence). This CDR3 region has 12 residues. The CDR3: CASSFPGNEQFF. The CDR3 coding sequence is TGTGCCAGCAGCTTCCCAGGGAATGAGCAGTTCTTC.

The rearrangement uses TRBV7-3 and TRBJ2-1, with 11 positions matching TRBD2. V was pared by 5 bases and J by 7 bases, with 10 bases of the junction left unmatched. CDR1 and CDR2 (germline): SGHTA, FQGTGA. CDR3 length: 16 residues. Written as DNA, the CDR3 is TGTGCCAGCAGCGCAGTAGCGGGGGGGCGGGTAAATGAGCAGTTCTTC. Translated: CASSAVAGGRVNEQFF.

The count of this clone is one. The chain carries TRBV30 and TRBJ2-5; tentatively, D is TRBD2 (7 bases). CDR3 length: 12 amino acids. Germline CDR1 reads GTSNPN; CDR2 reads SVGIG (reference sequence). Trimming took 3 bases from V and 5 from J, leaving 10 bases between them. CDR3 bases: TGTGCCTGGAGAGAGGGGGGGGAGACCCAGTACTTC. Protein product: CAWREGGETQYF.

The genes are TRBV19 and TRBJ2-5, with D perhaps TRBD1 (5 bases). With 5 bases removed from V and 6 bases from J, the gap between germline ends came to 13 bases. The germline gives CDR1 LNHDA, CDR2 SQIVND (reference sequence). The CDR3 contains 13 residues. The CDR3, as DNA: TGTGCCAGTAGTGAGGATCTGGGGCAGACCCAGTACTTC. Amino acid sequence: CASSEDLGQTQYF.

V is TRBV9 and J is TRBJ2-1; 9 bases fit TRBD1. Germline CDR1 reads SGDLS; CDR2 reads YYNGEE. Trimming cost V 8 bases and J 5 bases; bases outside gene matches: 5. The CDR3 length is 13 residues. The CDR3, as DNA: TGTGCCAGTAACAGGGGGCCTAACAATGAGCAGTTCTTC. It specifies CASNRGPNNEQFF.

This clone was detected once. This chain joins TRBV12-2 and TRBJ1-1. TRBV12-2 is noted as a pseudogene. CDR3 length equals 14 residues. CDR3 sequence (DNA): TGTGCAAGTCCCGGGGGGGGTAAGGGCACTGAAGCTTTCTTT. As protein: CASPGGGKGTEAFF.

The CDR3 is CASKQAQITGELFF. The CDR3, as DNA: TGTGCCAGTAAGCAGGCGCAGATCACCGGGGAGCTGTTTTTT. The J gene is TRBJ2-2, the V gene TRBV19; D gene ambiguous. The V end was cut by 7 bases, the J end by 4 bases, with 13 bases between. This CDR3 is built from 14 residues. Germline-derived CDR1 and CDR2 are LNHDA and SQIVND (reference sequence).

The rearrangement joins TRBV4-2 to TRBJ1-4, with TRBD1 identical over 7 bases. The ends lost 4 bases at V and 7 bases at J; junction bases unmatched: 15. Germline V gives CDR1 LGHNA, CDR2 YNFKEQ. The CDR3 is made up of 17 amino acids. In DNA, the CDR3 is TGTGCCAGCAGCCCCAAGGGGACAGCGGCGATGGGTGAAAAACTGTTTTTT. Translation gives CASSPKGTAAMGEKLFF.

The chain has TRBV27 and TRBJ2-1; D is possibly TRBD1 (5 bases). Trimming took off 2 bases at V and 4 bases at J, with 12 bases between the two ends. The germline gives CDR1 MNHEY, CDR2 SMNVEV (reference sequence). This CDR3 is built from 15 residues. The chain's CDR3 is CASSLVQGPYNEQFF. The CDR3 DNA reads as TGTGCCAGCAGTTTAGTCCAGGGCCCTTACAATGAGCAGTTCTTC.